This T cell receptor (beta chain) was recorded in a study of T-cell reconstitution after alpha-beta-depleted transplantation in children. TCRbeta library construction was performed incorporating unique molecular identifiers. Via MiXCR, TCRdb re-called the PCR reads, giving one row per CDR3 protein. The sample comprises hundreds of thousands of distinct CDR3 sequences, about 10% of which are singletons, and 4% rests with the top ten. Many counts were recorded for this clonotype. The sequence was obtained from a human donor who donated a stem cell graft to a child with acute myeloid leukemia. The material sequenced was PBMCs from the stem cell graft donor, taken from the stem cell graft.

The CDR3 region is CASTLGGVRYEQYF. CDR3 nucleotide sequence: TGTGCCAGCACCCTTGGGGGCGTTCGCTACGAGCAGTACTTC. This chain uses TRBV7-9 with TRBJ2-7, with D maybe TRBD1 (6 bases). Germline V gene lookup returns CDR1 SEHNR and CDR2 FQNEAQ (reference sequence). Between the trimmed V and J ends, which lost 7 bases and 3 bases, there was a span of 16 bases. This CDR3 comprises 14 residues.